The 13 T cell receptor beta chains given below trace back to one sample, sequenced in a study of regulatory dendritic cells for organ transplantation. Clones were read by immunoSEQ multiplex PCR, and TCRdb kept only the in-frame ones, dropping some. The sample lists some 40,000 clones, 85% to 95% occurring once. Sequencing was performed on naive CD8+ T cells from blood. Described subset: CD45RA+ naive T cells. The receptors here all came from a human donor in good health.

The V call is TRBV14, the J call TRBJ2-7; 12 nucleotides agree with TRBD2. CDR3 length: 16 amino acids. J lost 2 bases, V lost 3 bases, and 5 bases had no gene match. Germline lookup yields CDR1 SGHDN and CDR2 FVKESK. The CDR3 DNA reads as TGTGCCAGCAGCCAGCCCAGGACTAGCGGGGCCTACGAGCAGTACTTC. It codes for CASSQPRTSGAYEQYF.

The chain carries TRBV7-9 and TRBJ2-7; D may be TRBD2 (6 bases). The CDR3 extends over 14 amino acids. The V gene lost 0 bases and the J gene lost 3 bases, with 9 bases spanning the gap. Germline lookup yields CDR1 SEHNR and CDR2 FQNEAQ (reference sequence). This chain's CDR3 is CASSLAGGNYEQYF. As DNA, the CDR3 is TGTGCCAGCAGCTTAGCGGGGGGTAACTACGAGCAGTACTTC.

The chain employs TRBV14 and TRBJ2-3; no clear D gene. Germline V CDR1 and CDR2: SGHDN, FVKESK. V was clipped by 2 bases and J by 0 bases, with 15 bases between them. The CDR3 runs to 17 residues. The CDR3 nucleotides read TGTGCCAGCAGCCAATTTGGGCCGGTTTCTAGCACAGATACGCAGTATTTT. Translation gives CASSQFGPVSSTDTQYF. The full variable domain, its missing parts supplied by reference TRBV14 and TRBJ2-3, is EAGVTQFPSHSVIEKGQTVTLRCDPISGHDNLYWYRRVMGKEIKFLLHFVKESKQDESGMPNNRFLAERTGGTYSTLKVQPAELEDSGVYFCASSQFGPVSSTDTQYFGPGTRLTVL.

The rearrangement links TRBV7-2 to TRBJ2-1; D gene uncertain. Germline V gene data show CDR1 as SGHTA and CDR2 as FQGNSA. V lost 1 base and J 10 bases, leaving 8 bases between the germline ends. The CDR3 runs 12 residues. As DNA, the CDR3 is TGTGCCAGCAGCTTAGAGTACTACGAGCAGTTCTTC. Encoded protein: CASSLEYYEQFF.

J is TRBJ2-3 and V is TRBV27; D gene unclear. Trimming took off 6 bases at V and 4 bases at J, with 14 bases between the two ends. Germline V gene sequence: CDR1 MNHEY, CDR2 SMNVEV (reference sequence). CDR3 length: 14 amino acids. The CDR3 sequence is CASSPGGRADTQYF. CDR3 coding DNA: TGTGCCAGCAGCCCGGGCGGTAGGGCAGATACGCAGTATTTT.

V gene TRBV19 combines with J gene TRBJ2-1, with D perhaps TRBD2 (5 bases). Trimming left V 5 bases short and J 8 bases short, with 16 bases between. This CDR3 has 14 amino acids. Germline V gene data show CDR1 as LNHDA and CDR2 as SQIVND (reference sequence). CDR3 protein: CASSLDGESDEQFF. DNA of the CDR3: TGTGCCAGTAGTCTTGACGGGGAATCCGATGAGCAGTTCTTC.

The rearrangement links TRBV9 to TRBJ1-1; 7 nucleotides line up with TRBD1. The CDR3 has 16 residues. CDR1 is SGDLS, CDR2 YYNGEE, per germline. After removal of 3 bases from V and 2 bases from J, the junction contained 10 bases not matched to a gene. CDR3 DNA sequence: TGTGCCAGCAGCGCAGGGGGGCGTCGGGTAAACACTGAAGCTTTCTTT. As protein: CASSAGGRRVNTEAFF.

The chain links TRBV2 to TRBJ2-7; D assignment may be TRBD1 or TRBD2 (5 bases each). The CDR3 contains 14 residues. Germline V gene lookup returns CDR1 SNHLY and CDR2 FYNNEI. V lost 7 bases, J lost 5 bases, and 18 bases lay in between. The CDR3, as DNA: TGTGCCAGCAACGAATGGGGGAGAATCAACGAGCAGTACTTC. Translation gives CASNEWGRINEQYF.

The CDR3 is CASSPGRPEAFF. Here the CDR3 DNA reads TGTGCCAGCAGTCCAGGGAGACCTGAAGCTTTCTTT. The chain uses TRBV6-5 and TRBJ1-1; tentative D call: TRBD1 (5 bases). This CDR3 comprises 12 residues. Trimming left V 5 bases short and J 6 bases short, with 10 bases between. The germline V gene encodes CDR1 MNHEY and CDR2 SVGAGI.

This chain links TRBV15 with TRBJ2-7; D gene uncertain. The germline V gene has CDR1 LNHNV and CDR2 YYDKDF (reference sequence). Trimming pared 1 base from V and 2 bases from J, leaving 9 bases between. The CDR3 loop spans 14 amino acids. The CDR3 spells CATSRAPGAYEQYF. DNA for the CDR3: TGTGCCACCAGCAGAGCTCCCGGTGCCTACGAGCAGTACTTC.

This clone was observed a handful of times. The chain uses TRBV19 and TRBJ1-2, with 7 bases identical to TRBD1. The germline gives CDR1 LNHDA, CDR2 SQIVND (reference sequence). CDR3 size: 15 residues. Trimming took 9 bases from V and 6 from J; bases not matched to a gene: 16. The CDR3, as DNA: TGTGCCAGCACGTCACCCTTTCGGGACAGAGATGGCTACACCTTC. Residues: CASTSPFRDRDGYTF.

The CDR3 nucleotides are TGTGCCAGCAGCTATACAGGGCGTGGGGCCAACGTCCTGACTTTC. Protein sequence: CASSYTGRGANVLTF. The rearrangement links TRBV5-5 to TRBJ2-6, with D tentatively TRBD1 (6 bases). Germline V gene data show CDR1 as SGHKS and CDR2 as YYEKEE (reference sequence). The CDR3 is 15 amino acids. V lost 3 bases and J 3 bases, leaving 10 bases between the germline ends.

The chain is built from TRBV9 and TRBJ2-7; D is possibly TRBD1 (5 bases). Germline loops: CDR1 SGDLS, CDR2 YYNGEE. Trimming stripped 4 bases from V and 3 bases from J, with 8 bases between. The CDR3 has 12 amino acids. CDR3 residues: CASSPDSYEQYF. For the CDR3, the DNA is TGTGCCAGCAGCCCCGACAGCTACGAGCAGTACTTC.